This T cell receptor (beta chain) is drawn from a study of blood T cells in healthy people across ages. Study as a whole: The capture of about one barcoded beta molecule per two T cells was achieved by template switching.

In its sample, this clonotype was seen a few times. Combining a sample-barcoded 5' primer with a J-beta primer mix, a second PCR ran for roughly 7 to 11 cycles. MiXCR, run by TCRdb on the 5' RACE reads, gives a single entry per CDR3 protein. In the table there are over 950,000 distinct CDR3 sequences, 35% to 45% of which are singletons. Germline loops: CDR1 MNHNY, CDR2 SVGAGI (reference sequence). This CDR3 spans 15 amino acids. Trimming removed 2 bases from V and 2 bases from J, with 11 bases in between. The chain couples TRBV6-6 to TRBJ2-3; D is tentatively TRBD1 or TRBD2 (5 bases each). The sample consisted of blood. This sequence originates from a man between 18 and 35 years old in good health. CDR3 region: CASSYLRGSTDTQYF. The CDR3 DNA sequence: TGTGCCAGCAGTTACCTGAGGGGTTCCACAGATACGCAGTATTTT.